Listed below are T cell receptor beta chains from one sample, sequenced in a study of T cells in Graves' hyperthyroidism and ophthalmopathy. TCRdb re-called the multiplex PCR reads with MiXCR, one entry per CDR3 protein. The profile shows some 740,000 distinct CDR3 sequences, 13% to 15% of them singletons. The sequenced material came from blood. These receptors came from a woman aged 18-29 years with Graves' hyperthyroidism. The CDR3 runs from the conserved cysteine through the conserved F or W. The order of the fields is J gene, clone size, D gene, V gene, CDR3 DNA, CDR3 protein. D genes are given only for firm matches. A clone size is listed for some rows: how often the clone was seen (once, few, many), or a class if it is expanded.

J: TRBJ2-5; size: -; D: -; V: TRBV20-1; DNA: TGCAGTGCCACCGGGACACGAAGATTCCAAGAGACCCAGTACTTC; CDR3: CSATGTRRFQETQYF
J: TRBJ2-7; size: many; D: TRBD1; V: TRBV28; DNA: TGTGCCAGCAGTTCGACAGGGGGCGCACAGTACGAGCAGTACTTC; CDR3: CASSSTGGAQYEQYF
J: TRBJ2-3; size: few; D: TRBD2; V: TRBV12-3/TRBV12-4; DNA: TGTGCCAGCAGTTTACGGACTAGCGGGGGCTCGTATTTT; CDR3: CASSLRTSGGSYF
J: TRBJ2-7; size: many; D: -; V: TRBV7-9; DNA: TGTGCCAGCAGCTTAGGCGGTGAGAGGGAGCAGTACTTC; CDR3: CASSLGGEREQYF
J: TRBJ2-7; size: many; D: TRBD1; V: TRBV3-1; DNA: TGTGCCAGCAGCCAACGACAGGGTTATTCCTACGAGCAGTACTTC; CDR3: CASSQRQGYSYEQYF
J: TRBJ1-1; size: many; D: -; V: TRBV10-2; DNA: TGCGCCAGCAGTGACACACAGGGTCCGAACACTGAAGCTTTCTTT; CDR3: CASSDTQGPNTEAFF
J: TRBJ2-2; size: few; D: TRBD2; V: TRBV6-1; DNA: TGTGCCAGCAGCGAAACATGGACTAGCGGGAGGGCGGCCGGGGAGCTGTTTTTT; CDR3: CASSETWTSGRAAGELFF
J: TRBJ1-5; size: many; D: -; V: TRBV6-1; DNA: TGTGCCACGGGTAATAAGGGCAATCAGCCCCAGCATTTT; CDR3: CATGNKGNQPQHF
J: TRBJ2-2; size: once; D: -; V: TRBV7-3; DNA: TGTGCCAGCAGTTTAACCCGGCAGGGCACCGGGGAGCTGTTTTTT; CDR3: CASSLTRQGTGELFF
J: TRBJ2-7; size: many; D: TRBD2; V: TRBV27; DNA: TGTGCCAGCAGCTTGACTAGCGGGAGCTACGAGCAGTACTTC; CDR3: CASSLTSGSYEQYF
J: TRBJ1-1; size: many; D: -; V: TRBV12-3/TRBV12-4; DNA: TGTGCCAGCGGCTGGGGCCTGAACACTGAAGCTTTCTTT; CDR3: CASGWGLNTEAFF
J: TRBJ1-2; size: many; D: -; V: TRBV28; DNA: TGTGCCAGCAGTTTAGGGACCGGGACCGGGAACTATGGCTACACCTTC; CDR3: CASSLGTGTGNYGYTF
J: TRBJ2-5; size: many; D: TRBD1; V: TRBV12-3/TRBV12-4; DNA: TGTGCCAGCAGTTTTAGGGACAGCCAAGAGACCCAGTACTTC; CDR3: CASSFRDSQETQYF
J: TRBJ1-4; size: few; D: TRBD1; V: TRBV20-1; DNA: TGCAGTGCTAGAGCCAGGGGGACGGAAAAACTGTTTTTT; CDR3: CSARARGTEKLFF
J: TRBJ1-1; size: -; D: -; V: TRBV2; DNA: -; CDR3: CASSVVGTGSISLF
J: TRBJ2-1; size: many; D: TRBD2; V: TRBV11-2; DNA: TGTGCCAGCAGTATTAGCGGGAACAATGAGCAGTTCTTC; CDR3: CASSISGNNEQFF
J: TRBJ2-2; size: few; D: -; V: TRBV27; DNA: TGTGCCAGCAGTTTCGGAGTAATAGGGGCTAGCAACACCGGGGAGCTGTTTTTT; CDR3: CASSFGVIGASNTGELFF
J: TRBJ2-3; size: few; D: -; V: TRBV12-3/TRBV12-4; DNA: TGTGCCAGCGGTTTGACGGGGGATACGCAGTATTTT; CDR3: CASGLTGDTQYF
J: TRBJ1-1; size: -; D: -; V: TRBV5-6; DNA: TGTGCCAGCAGCGGCTGGGTCATGAACACTGAAGCTTTCTTT; CDR3: CASSGWVMNTEAFF
J: TRBJ2-5; size: few; D: -; V: TRBV24-1; DNA: TGTGCCACCAGTGATTCCAAGCAGGGGAACCAAGAGACCCAGTACTTC; CDR3: CATSDSKQGNQETQYF
J: TRBJ2-7; size: -; D: TRBD2; V: TRBV20-1; DNA: TGCAGTGCTAGAGATTGGGGACTAGCGTCCACCTACGAGCAGTACTTC; CDR3: CSARDWGLASTYEQYF
J: TRBJ1-6; size: many; D: -; V: TRBV11-2; DNA: TGTGCCAGCAGCGTGGCCCCGCGAAATTCACCCCTCCACTTT; CDR3: CASSVAPRNSPLHF
J: TRBJ2-1; size: few; D: -; V: TRBV20-1; DNA: TGCAGTGCGGAATCGGCATACAATGAGCAGTTCTTC; CDR3: CSAESAYNEQFF
J: TRBJ2-1; size: -; D: -; V: TRBV7-2; DNA: TGTGCCAGCAGCTCCCTCGGGACTTCCTCGTACAATGAGCAGTTCTTC; CDR3: CASSSLGTSSYNEQFF
J: TRBJ2-7; size: many; D: TRBD1; V: TRBV2; DNA: TGTGCCAGCAGTCCTCCTGGACAGGTCTACGAGCAGTACTTC; CDR3: CASSPPGQVYEQYF
J: TRBJ2-1; size: few; D: -; V: TRBV28; DNA: TGTGCCAGCAGTTTCCCCGACAGCCCGAGAGTCACCTACAATGAGCAGTTCTTC; CDR3: CASSFPDSPRVTYNEQFF